The rows below give T cell receptor beta chains drawn from one sample of a study of cytomegalovirus exposure and HLA in healthy donors. Repertoires were generated with immunoSEQ multiplex PCR, while TCRdb's copy carries only in-frame clones and drops some. Of 90,000 or so clones detected, 85% appear once; the ten largest clones hold roughly 22%. Sequencing was performed on PBMCs. The receptors derive from a man younger than 35 in good health and CMV-seropositive. Each CDR3 is given without its conserved first and last residue.

TRBV29-1,13,SVEGDGLAPYEQY
TRBV5-6,12,ASSSTGTRYEQY
TRBV6-6,13,ASSYPKDRDEEAF
TRBV7-9,13,ASSVTGANHEKLF
TRBV6-1,13,ASSEWGTGDYGYT
TRBV19,13,ASLPTRGYNEKLF
TRBV6-1,12,ATTRTGTNEKLF
TRBV15,15,ATSSLGQGATNEKLF
TRBV27,13,ASSYNGRSNQPQH
TRBV6-1,12,ASKPTGPSYGYT
TRBV20-1,9,RGGGPYGYT
TRBV2,12,ASSTQGSLYEQY
TRBV30,12,AWRVGTHNYGYT
TRBV6-6,13,ASSWPGLGTGELF
TRBV18,12,ASSPRDAGGAQY
TRBV27,14,ASSYGVSSGANVLT
TRBV6-6,14,ASSPTGGYNTGELF
TRBV7-9,16,ASSLAVLAGDSYNEQF
TRBV4-1,15,ASSQAPSGRGTDTQY
TRBV6-1,17,ASSELRVPGAETENIQY
TRBV28,15,ASSLGGREIVDNEQF
TRBV6-5,12,ASSLGQGNEKLF
TRBV5-5,13,ASSLSGHANYGYT
TRBV5-1,12,ASSFTQGPDEQY
TRBV29-1,12,SVSTSGSVNEQF
TRBV19,13,ASSIGTGSSYEQY
TRBV19,15,ASSPRRGAGGTGELF
TRBV4-2,13,ASSQDREGQETQY
TRBV18,14,ASSPPEGARGNTIY
TRBV5-6,14,ASSLGGEGAGETQY
TRBV6-1,11,ASGHPSGNTIY
TRBV5-1,14,ASSLVGGTATDTQY
TRBV19,12,ASSQGQLNQPQH
TRBV5-1,12,ASSLYRTGYEQY
TRBV5-1,10,ASSYGDTEAF
TRBV6-6,12,ASSYGREQEKLF
TRBV6-1,12,ASSDSDRAYEQY
TRBV7-9,11,ASSLGLFYEQY
TRBV6-6,13,ASSPGTGGDYGYT
TRBV28,13,ASKLAGEGTDTQY
TRBV7-3,13,ASSLTGTGLYEQY
TRBV28,13,ASRSTTSLTDTQY
TRBV15,11,ATSILKGNEQF
TRBV7-9,14,ASSAAGTSGINEQF
TRBV18,15,ASSPDRQGASGNTIY
TRBV28,14,ASRPGGRRGNEKLF
TRBV4-2,12,ASSQPTGPDGYT
TRBV4-1,15,ASSPRDSGTGGYGYT
TRBV7-8,14,ASSLSGAGGTDTQY
TRBV6-1,13,ASSRDTFGNTEAF
TRBV11-3,11,ASSLLTATEAF
TRBV11-1,14,ASSPQLSSGASEQF